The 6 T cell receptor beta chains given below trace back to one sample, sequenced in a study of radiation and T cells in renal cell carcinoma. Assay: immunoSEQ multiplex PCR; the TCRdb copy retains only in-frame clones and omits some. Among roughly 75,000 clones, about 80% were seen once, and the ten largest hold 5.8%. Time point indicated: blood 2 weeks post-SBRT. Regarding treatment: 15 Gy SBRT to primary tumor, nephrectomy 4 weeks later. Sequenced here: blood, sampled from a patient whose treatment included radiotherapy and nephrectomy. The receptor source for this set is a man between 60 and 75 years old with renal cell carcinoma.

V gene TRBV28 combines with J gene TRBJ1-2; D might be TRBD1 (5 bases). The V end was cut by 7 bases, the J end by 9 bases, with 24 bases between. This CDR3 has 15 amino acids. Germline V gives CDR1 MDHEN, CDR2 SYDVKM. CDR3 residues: CASTRPTGRAESYTF. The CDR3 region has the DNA TGTGCCAGCACCCGACCCACGGGACGGGCGGAGAGCTACACCTTC.

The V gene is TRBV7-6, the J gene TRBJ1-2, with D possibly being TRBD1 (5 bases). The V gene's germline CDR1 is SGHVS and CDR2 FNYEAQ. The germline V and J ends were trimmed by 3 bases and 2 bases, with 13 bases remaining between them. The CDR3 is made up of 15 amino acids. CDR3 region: CASSFGGRNNYGYTF. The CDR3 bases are TGTGCCAGCAGCTTCGGGGGACGGAACAACTATGGCTACACCTTC.

The CDR3 coding sequence is TGCGCCAGCAGCTTGACTACGGCAGGCCTCCCCCCCTACAATGAGCAGTTCTTC. Protein product: CASSLTTAGLPPYNEQFF. The chain employs TRBV5-1 and TRBJ2-1; the D is unclear. CDR3 length: 18 residues. Looked up from germline, CDR1 is SGHRS and CDR2 is YFSETQ. Trimming took off 1 base at V and 2 bases at J, with 19 bases between the two ends.

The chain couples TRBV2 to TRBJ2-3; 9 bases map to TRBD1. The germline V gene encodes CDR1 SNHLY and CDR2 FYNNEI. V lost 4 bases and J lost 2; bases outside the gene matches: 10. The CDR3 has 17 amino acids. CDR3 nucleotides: TGTGCCAGCAGTGGACCGGGACAGGGACGTTCCACAGATACGCAGTATTTT. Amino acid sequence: CASSGPGQGRSTDTQYF.

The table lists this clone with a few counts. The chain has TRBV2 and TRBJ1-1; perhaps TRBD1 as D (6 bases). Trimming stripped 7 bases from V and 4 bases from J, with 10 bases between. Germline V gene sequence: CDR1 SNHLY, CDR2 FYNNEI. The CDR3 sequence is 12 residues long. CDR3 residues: CASTFRGTEAFF. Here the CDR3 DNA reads TGTGCCAGCACCTTCAGGGGCACTGAAGCTTTCTTT.

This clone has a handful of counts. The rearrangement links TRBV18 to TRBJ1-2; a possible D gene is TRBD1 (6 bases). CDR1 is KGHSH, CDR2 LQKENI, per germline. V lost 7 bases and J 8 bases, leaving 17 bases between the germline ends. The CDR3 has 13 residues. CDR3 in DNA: TGTGCCAGCTTAAATCGGACAGCCGGGGGCTACACCTTC. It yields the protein CASLNRTAGGYTF.